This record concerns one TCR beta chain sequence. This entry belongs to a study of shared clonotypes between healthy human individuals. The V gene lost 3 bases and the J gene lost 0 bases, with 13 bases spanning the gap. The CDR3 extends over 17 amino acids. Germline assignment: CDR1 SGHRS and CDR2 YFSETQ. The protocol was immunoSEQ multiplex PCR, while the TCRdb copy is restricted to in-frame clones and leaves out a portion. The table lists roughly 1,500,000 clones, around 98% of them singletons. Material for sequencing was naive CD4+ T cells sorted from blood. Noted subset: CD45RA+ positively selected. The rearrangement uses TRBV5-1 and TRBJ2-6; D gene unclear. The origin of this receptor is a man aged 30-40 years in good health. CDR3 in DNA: TGCGCCAGCAGCTCACCGGGTCGCGACTCTGGGGCCAACGTCCTGACTTTC. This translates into CASSSPGRDSGANVLTF.